Given below is one TCR beta chain in context. This sample is drawn from a study of blood T cell repertoires in COVID-19. TCRdb's table, derived via immunoSEQ multiplex PCR, lists solely in-frame clones and lacks some. Among a few hundred thousand clones listed, nearly 90% were seen once. J was trimmed by 9 bases and V by 4 bases; bases with no gene match: 7. This CDR3 has 14 amino acids. The germline gives CDR1 SGDLS, CDR2 YYNGEE. The gene calls are TRBV9 and TRBJ2-1; 10 positions match TRBD2. This clonotype was sampled from a woman younger than 35 with acute COVID-19. Input material: PBMCs or T cells enriched from blood (not recorded which). CDR3 DNA: TGTGCCAGCAGCCCTAGCGGGAGAATCACTGAGCAGTTCTTC. Translated, it gives CASSPSGRITEQFF.